This T cell receptor beta chain is from a study of blood T cell repertoires in COVID-19. Produced via immunoSEQ multiplex PCR; TCRdb's table is partial and in-frame only. Of around 81,000 clones listed, 83% are singletons. The sequence was collected from an elderly man with acute or convalescent COVID-19. The sequenced sample was peripheral blood.

The CDR3 bases are TGTGCCAGTAGCTGGGACAGGGGGGAGCCCCAGCATTTT. Translating gives CASSWDRGEPQHF. The rearrangement links TRBV19 to TRBJ1-5; TRBD1 agrees at 11 bases. The CDR3 consists of 13 residues. With 6 bases clipped from V and 8 bases from J, the junction kept 3 bases outside the gene matches. Per germline, CDR1 LNHDA and CDR2 SQIVND (reference sequence).